The 11 T cell receptor beta chains below come from one sample, sequenced in a study of CD8+ T cells in alopecia areata. Once RNA had been extracted, it was reverse transcribed into cDNA to act as the sequencing template. Method: immunoSEQ multiplex PCR; TCRdb's copy keeps in-frame clones and lacks some. The data hold about 120,000 clones, with less than 45% observed a single time. Sequenced sample: CD4+ T cells sorted from blood. These receptors originate from a human donor with alopecia areata.

This clone has only a few counts. The rearrangement uses TRBV7-9 and TRBJ1-2, with 7 bases aligning to TRBD1. CDR1 is SEHNR, CDR2 FQNEAQ, per germline (reference sequence). V lost 5 bases, J lost 3 bases, and 9 bases stayed unmatched. The CDR3 contains 15 residues. The CDR3 loop reads CASSPGRTGDYGYTF. In DNA, the CDR3 is TGTGCCAGCAGCCCCGGAAGAACAGGGGACTATGGCTACACCTTC.

The V and J genes are TRBV30 and TRBJ1-1; 7 nucleotides align to TRBD1. With 5 bases clipped from V and 1 base from J, the junction kept 4 bases outside the gene matches. Germline CDR1 GTSNPN, CDR2 SVGIG (reference sequence). The CDR3 is 13 residues long. CDR3 sequence reads: CAWAKGANTEAFF. CDR3 coding DNA: TGTGCCTGGGCCAAGGGGGCGAACACTGAAGCTTTCTTT.

The chain has TRBV20-1 and TRBJ2-7, with D possibly called TRBD1 or TRBD2 (5 bases each). The CDR3 runs 11 residues. From germline, CDR1 is DFQATT and CDR2 SNEGSKA (reference sequence). V was shortened by 3 bases and J by 6 bases, with 9 bases between the two germline ends. In DNA, the CDR3 is TGCAGTGCTAGGGGGACGATCGAGCAGTACTTC. This sequence encodes CSARGTIEQYF.

J is TRBJ2-3 and V is TRBV7-9; D ambiguous. Trimming shortened V by 5 bases and J by 5 bases, and 14 bases separated the two germline ends. Germline V gives CDR1 SEHNR, CDR2 FQNEAQ (reference sequence). The CDR3 has 14 amino acids. The CDR3 nucleotides are TGTGCCAGCAGCCTTTCTAGGACGGGAGATACGCAGTATTTT. Protein sequence: CASSLSRTGDTQYF.

This chain joins TRBV5-8 and TRBJ2-7; tentatively, D is TRBD1 (5 bases). Per germline, CDR1 SGHTS and CDR2 YDEGEE. Trimming pared 7 bases from V and 2 bases from J, leaving 19 bases between. This CDR3 region has 15 residues. The CDR3 loop is CASLRHGRDTYEQYF. The CDR3 nucleotides are TGTGCCAGCCTCCGACACGGCAGGGATACCTACGAGCAGTACTTC.

This sequence joins TRBV5-1 and TRBJ2-1; TRBD1 aligns across 7 bases. V lost 5 bases and J lost 7; bases outside the gene matches: 6. Germline assignment: CDR1 SGHRS and CDR2 YFSETQ. CDR3 length equals 13 residues. The CDR3 sequence is CASRTRGLNEQFF. CDR3 DNA: TGCGCCAGCAGAACCAGGGGGTTGAATGAGCAGTTCTTC.

This clone was observed a few times. V usage is TRBV29-1 and J usage is TRBJ2-1, with unresolved D. The CDR3 consists of 12 residues. Trimming took 4 bases from V and 10 from J, leaving 14 bases between them. Germline V gene sequence: CDR1 SQVTM, CDR2 ANQGSEA. CDR3: CSVVLRNTEQFF. DNA of the CDR3: TGCAGCGTTGTACTTCGGAATACCGAGCAGTTCTTC.

This clone has more than one count but fewer than ten. The chain recombines TRBV7-9 with TRBJ1-2, with D unresolved. CDR1 is SEHNR, CDR2 FQNEAQ, per germline (reference sequence). Trimming left V 0 bases short and J 8 bases short, with 10 bases between. This CDR3 has 13 amino acids. CDR3 amino acids: CASSLAGGNGYTF. CDR3 nucleotides: TGTGCCAGCAGCTTAGCGGGAGGGAACGGCTACACCTTC. Based on the CDR3 plus reference TRBV7-9 and TRBJ1-2, the full variable domain is DTGVSQNPRHKITKRGQNVTFRCDPISEHNRLYWYRQTLGQGPEFLTYFQNEAQLEKSRLLSDRFSAERPKGSFSTLEIQRTEQGDSAMYLCASSLAGGNGYTFGSGTRLTVV.

In its sample, this clone was seen a few times. The genes are TRBV14 and TRBJ1-4; D remains ambiguous. The CDR3 consists of 13 residues. CDR1 SGHDN and CDR2 FVKESK come from the germline V gene. The V end lost 4 bases, the J end lost 8 bases, and 11 bases lay between the germline ends. The CDR3 loop reads CASSRGPAEKLFF. CDR3 coding DNA: TGTGCCAGCAGCCGTGGCCCTGCAGAAAAACTGTTTTTT.

The rearrangement joins TRBV20-1 to TRBJ1-1, with D unclear. The CDR3 runs 10 residues. The germline gives CDR1 DFQATT, CDR2 SNEGSKA (reference sequence). The V and J ends lost 5 bases and 7 bases respectively, with 8 bases between them. In nucleotides, the CDR3 is TGCAGTGCTTCGCAGTATGAAGCTTTCTTT. Its translation: CSASQYEAFF.

This clone appeared a few times. The chain couples TRBV18 to TRBJ1-1; D is undetermined. Trimming removed 2 bases at V and 1 base at J, with 17 bases between. This CDR3 region has 17 residues. Germline CDR1 KGHSH, CDR2 LQKENI. This chain's CDR3 is CASSPNSYDTRNTEAFF. The DNA for the CDR3 is TGTGCCAGCTCACCAAATAGTTACGACACCCGGAACACTGAAGCTTTCTTT.